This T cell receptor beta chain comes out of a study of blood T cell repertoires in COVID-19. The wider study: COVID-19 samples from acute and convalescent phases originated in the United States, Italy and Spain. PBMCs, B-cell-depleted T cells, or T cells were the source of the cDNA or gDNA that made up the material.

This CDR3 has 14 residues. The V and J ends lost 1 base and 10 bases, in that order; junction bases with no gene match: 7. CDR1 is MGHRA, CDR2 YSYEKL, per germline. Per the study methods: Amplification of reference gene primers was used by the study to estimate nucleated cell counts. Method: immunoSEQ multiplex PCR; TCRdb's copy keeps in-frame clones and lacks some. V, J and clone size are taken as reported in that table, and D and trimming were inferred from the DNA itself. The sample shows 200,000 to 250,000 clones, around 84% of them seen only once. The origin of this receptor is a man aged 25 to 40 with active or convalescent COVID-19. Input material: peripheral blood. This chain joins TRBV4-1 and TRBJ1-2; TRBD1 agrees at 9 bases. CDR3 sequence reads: CASSQGLDRGTYTF. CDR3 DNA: TGCGCCAGCAGCCAAGGTCTGGACAGGGGAACCTACACCTTC.